The clone carrying this T cell receptor beta chain was seen only once. No antigen is known for it. The source of the sample is a study of radiotherapy plus CTLA-4 blockade in lung cancer. Across the whole study: Objective responses arose in approximately 17% of patients, and 31% experienced disease control. Study findings and constraints: Response was reportedly best predicted by early blood T cell clone dynamics, with interferon-beta. Following radiotherapy plus ipilimumab, tumor-derived TCR clones expanded in the blood.

Receiving focal radiation plus CTLA-4 blockade with ipilimumab were patients who had chemo-refractory metastatic non-small-cell lung cancer. The table came from immunoSEQ multiplex PCR; TCRdb's copy has only in-frame clones and leaves some out. The sample contains about 56,000 clones, more than 60% of which appear only once. Trimming cost V 4 bases and J 7 bases, with 16 bases left between them. The CDR3 length is 14 residues. Germline CDR1 is MNHNY and CDR2 is SVGAGI (reference sequence). The J gene is TRBJ1-1, the V gene TRBV6-6; tentatively, D is TRBD1 (5 bases). The source was peripheral blood, collected from a patient treated with radiotherapy plus ipilimumab. The receptor was isolated from a human donor with non-small cell lung cancer who had a complete response to radiotherapy plus ipilimumab. CDR3 sequence: CASSSIRGFGEAFF. DNA for the CDR3: TGTGCCAGCAGTTCTATTAGGGGTTTCGGTGAAGCTTTCTTT.